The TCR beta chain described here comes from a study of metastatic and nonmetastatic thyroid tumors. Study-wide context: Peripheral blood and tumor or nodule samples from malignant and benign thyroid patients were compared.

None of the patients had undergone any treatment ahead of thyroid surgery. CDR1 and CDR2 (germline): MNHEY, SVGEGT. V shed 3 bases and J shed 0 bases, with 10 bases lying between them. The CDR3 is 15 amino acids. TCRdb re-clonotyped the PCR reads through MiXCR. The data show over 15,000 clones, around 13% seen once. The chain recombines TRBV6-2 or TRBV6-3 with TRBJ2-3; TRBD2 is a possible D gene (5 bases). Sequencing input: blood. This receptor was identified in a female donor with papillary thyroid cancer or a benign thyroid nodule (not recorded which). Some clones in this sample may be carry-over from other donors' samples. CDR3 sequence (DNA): TGTGCCAGCAGTTATTCGGACTTTAGCACAGATACGCAGTATTTT. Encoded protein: CASSYSDFSTDTQYF.